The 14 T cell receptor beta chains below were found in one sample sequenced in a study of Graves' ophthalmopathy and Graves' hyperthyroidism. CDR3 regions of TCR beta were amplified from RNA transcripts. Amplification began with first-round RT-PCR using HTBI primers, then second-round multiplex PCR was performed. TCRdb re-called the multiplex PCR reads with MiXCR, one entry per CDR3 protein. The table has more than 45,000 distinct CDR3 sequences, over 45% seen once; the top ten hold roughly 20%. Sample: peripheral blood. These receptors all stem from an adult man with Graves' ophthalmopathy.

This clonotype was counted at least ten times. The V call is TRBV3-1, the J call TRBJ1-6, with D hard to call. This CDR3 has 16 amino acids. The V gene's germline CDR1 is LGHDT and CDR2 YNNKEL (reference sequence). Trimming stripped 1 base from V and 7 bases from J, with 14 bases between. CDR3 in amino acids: CASSQVGAGGNSPLHF. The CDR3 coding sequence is TGTGCCAGCAGCCAAGTCGGAGCAGGAGGGAATTCACCCCTCCACTTT.

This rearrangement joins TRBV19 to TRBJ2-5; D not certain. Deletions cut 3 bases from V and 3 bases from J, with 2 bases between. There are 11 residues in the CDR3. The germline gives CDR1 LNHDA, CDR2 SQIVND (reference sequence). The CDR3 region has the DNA TGTGCCAGTAGTATGAAAGAGACCCAGTACTTC. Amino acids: CASSMKETQYF.

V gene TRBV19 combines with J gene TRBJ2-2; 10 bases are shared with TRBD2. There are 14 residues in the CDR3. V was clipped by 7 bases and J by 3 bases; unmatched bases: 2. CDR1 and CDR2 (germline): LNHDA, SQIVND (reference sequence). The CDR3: CASKLAGDTGELFF. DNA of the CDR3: TGTGCCAGTAAGCTAGCGGGAGACACCGGGGAGCTGTTTTTT. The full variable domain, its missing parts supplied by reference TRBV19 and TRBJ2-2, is DGGITQSPKYLFRKEGQNVTLSCEQNLNHDAMYWYRQDPGQGLRLIYYSQIVNDFQKGDIAEGYSVSREKKESFPLTVTSAQKNPTAFYLCASKLAGDTGELFFGEGSRLTVL.

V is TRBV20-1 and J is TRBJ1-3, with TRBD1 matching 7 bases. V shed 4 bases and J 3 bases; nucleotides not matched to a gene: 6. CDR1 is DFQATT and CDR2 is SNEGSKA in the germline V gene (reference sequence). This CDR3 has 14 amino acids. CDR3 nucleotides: TGCAGTGCTAACCCGACAGGGAATGGAAACACCATATATTTT. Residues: CSANPTGNGNTIYF.

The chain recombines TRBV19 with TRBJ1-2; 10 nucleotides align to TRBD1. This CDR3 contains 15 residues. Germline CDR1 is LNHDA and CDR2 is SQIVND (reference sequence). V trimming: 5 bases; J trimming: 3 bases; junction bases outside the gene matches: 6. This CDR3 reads CASSPGTGAYYGYTF. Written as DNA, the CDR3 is TGTGCCAGTAGTCCCGGGACAGGGGCATACTATGGCTACACCTTC. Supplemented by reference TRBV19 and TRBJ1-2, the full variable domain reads DGGITQSPKYLFRKEGQNVTLSCEQNLNHDAMYWYRQDPGQGLRLIYYSQIVNDFQKGDIAEGYSVSREKKESFPLTVTSAQKNPTAFYLCASSPGTGAYYGYTFGSGTRLTVV.

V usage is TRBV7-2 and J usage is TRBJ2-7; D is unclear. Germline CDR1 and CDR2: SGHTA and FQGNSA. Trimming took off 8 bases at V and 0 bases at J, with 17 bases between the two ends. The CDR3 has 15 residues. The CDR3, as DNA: TGTGCCAGCGGGATTGCACCTCCGTGCTCCTACGAGCAGTACTTC. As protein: CASGIAPPCSYEQYF.

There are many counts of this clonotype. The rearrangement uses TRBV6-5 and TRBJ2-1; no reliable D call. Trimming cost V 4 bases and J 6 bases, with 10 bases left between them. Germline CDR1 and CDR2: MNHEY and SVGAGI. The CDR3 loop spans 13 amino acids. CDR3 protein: CASSSPGGNEQFF. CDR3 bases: TGTGCCAGCAGTTCCCCGGGCGGCAATGAGCAGTTCTTC.

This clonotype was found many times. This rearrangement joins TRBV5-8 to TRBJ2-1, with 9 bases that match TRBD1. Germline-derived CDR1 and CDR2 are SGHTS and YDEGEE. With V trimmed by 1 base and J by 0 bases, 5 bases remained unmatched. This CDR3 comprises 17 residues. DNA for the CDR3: TGTGCCAGCAGCTTGTCCGGACAGGGGCCCTCCTACAATGAGCAGTTCTTC. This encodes CASSLSGQGPSYNEQFF.

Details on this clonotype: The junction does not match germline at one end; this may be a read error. For the CDR3, the DNA is TGTGCCATCAGTGAGTCGCGACTAGCGGGGGGCTCCCACAATGAGCAGTTCTTC. This sequence encodes CAISESRLAGGSHNEQFF. V and J are TRBV10-3 and TRBJ2-1; 13 nucleotides align to TRBD2. The CDR3 has 18 amino acids. Germline CDR1 is ENHRY and CDR2 is SYGVKD.

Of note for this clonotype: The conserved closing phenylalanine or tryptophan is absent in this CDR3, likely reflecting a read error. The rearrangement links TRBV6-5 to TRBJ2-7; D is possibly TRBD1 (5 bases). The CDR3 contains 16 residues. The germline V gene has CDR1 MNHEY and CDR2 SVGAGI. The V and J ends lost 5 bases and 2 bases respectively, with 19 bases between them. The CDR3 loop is CASSDLPETVPYEQYC. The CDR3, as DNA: TGTGCCAGCAGTGACCTCCCCGAGACAGTACCCTACGAGCAGTACTGC.

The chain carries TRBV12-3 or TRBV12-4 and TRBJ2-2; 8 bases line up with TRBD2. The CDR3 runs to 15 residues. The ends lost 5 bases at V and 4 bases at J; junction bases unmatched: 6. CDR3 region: CASSQRRGGTGELFF. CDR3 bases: TGTGCCAGCAGTCAAAGACGGGGGGGCACCGGGGAGCTGTTTTTT.

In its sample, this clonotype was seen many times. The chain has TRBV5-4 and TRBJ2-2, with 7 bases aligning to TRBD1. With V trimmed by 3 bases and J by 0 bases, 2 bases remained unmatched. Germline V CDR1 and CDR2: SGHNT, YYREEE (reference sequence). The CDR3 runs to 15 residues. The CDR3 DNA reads TGTGCCAGCAGCTGGGGACAGTCGAACACCGGGGAGCTGTTTTTT. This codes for CASSWGQSNTGELFF. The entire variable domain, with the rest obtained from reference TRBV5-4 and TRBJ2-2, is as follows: ETGVTQSPTHLIKTRGQQVTLRCSSQSGHNTVSWYQQALGQGPQFIFQYYREEENGRGNFPPRFSGLQFPNYSSELNVNALELDDSALYLCASSWGQSNTGELFFGEGSRLTVL.

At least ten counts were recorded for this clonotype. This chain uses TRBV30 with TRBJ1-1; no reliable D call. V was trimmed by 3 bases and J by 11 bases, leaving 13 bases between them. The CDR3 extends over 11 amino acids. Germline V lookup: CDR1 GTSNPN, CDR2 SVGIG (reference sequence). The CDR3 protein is CAWRRSVSAFF. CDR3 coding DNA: TGTGCCTGGAGGAGGAGTGTTTCTGCTTTCTTT.

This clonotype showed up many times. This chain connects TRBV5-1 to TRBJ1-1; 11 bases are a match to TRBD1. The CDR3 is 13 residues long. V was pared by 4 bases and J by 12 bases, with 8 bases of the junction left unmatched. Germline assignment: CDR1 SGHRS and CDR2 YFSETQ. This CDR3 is CASSPGDRGRSFF. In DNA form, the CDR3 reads TGCGCCAGCAGCCCCGGGGACAGGGGGAGATCTTTCTTT.